This T cell receptor (beta chain) was sequenced for a study of beta chain features in type 1 diabetes. This clone was counted only a few times. Its antigen remains unidentified. Via CD45RO/CCR7/CD25/CD127/CD95/CD27, cells of the CD4+ naive, central memory, regulatory and stem cell-like memory subsets were sorted. Trimming took off 5 bases at V and 5 bases at J, with 13 bases between the two ends. Germline values: CDR1 GTSNPN, CDR2 SVGIG (reference sequence). The CDR3 runs to 13 residues. TCRB transcripts that were expressed got sequenced, as all of the isolated RNA had been reverse transcribed. Data came from immunoSEQ multiplex PCR; TCRdb stores just in-frame clones and leaves some out. The sample contains under 400,000 clones, less than 20% of which appear only once. Study-wide results and limits: Among patients, naive, central memory and Treg TCRB repertoires appeared more similar than among healthy donors.

This clonotype was sampled from a young woman in good health. The source material was naive CD4+ T cells from blood. V is TRBV30 and J is TRBJ1-5; D possibly corresponds to TRBD1 (5 bases). CDR3: CAWAAQGYQPQHF. Written as DNA, the CDR3 is TGTGCCTGGGCGGCGCAGGGCTATCAGCCCCAGCATTTT.